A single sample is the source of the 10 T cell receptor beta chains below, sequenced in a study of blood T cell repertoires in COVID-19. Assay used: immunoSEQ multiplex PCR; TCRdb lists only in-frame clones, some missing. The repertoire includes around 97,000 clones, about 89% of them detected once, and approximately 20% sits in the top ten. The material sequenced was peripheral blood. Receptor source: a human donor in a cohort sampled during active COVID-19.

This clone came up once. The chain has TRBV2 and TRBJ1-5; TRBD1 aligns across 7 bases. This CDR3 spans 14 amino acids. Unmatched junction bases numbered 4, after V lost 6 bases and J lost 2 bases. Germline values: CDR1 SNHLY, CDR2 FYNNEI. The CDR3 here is CASRLTGRNQPQHF. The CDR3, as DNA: TGTGCCAGCAGGCTGACAGGGCGCAATCAGCCCCAGCATTTT.

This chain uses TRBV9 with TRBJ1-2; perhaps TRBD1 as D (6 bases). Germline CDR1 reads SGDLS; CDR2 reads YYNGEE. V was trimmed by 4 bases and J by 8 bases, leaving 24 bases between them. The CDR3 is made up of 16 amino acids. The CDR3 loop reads CASSRAGQGPFRGYTF. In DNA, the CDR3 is TGTGCCAGCAGCCGGGCCGGGCAGGGGCCCTTCAGGGGCTACACCTTC.

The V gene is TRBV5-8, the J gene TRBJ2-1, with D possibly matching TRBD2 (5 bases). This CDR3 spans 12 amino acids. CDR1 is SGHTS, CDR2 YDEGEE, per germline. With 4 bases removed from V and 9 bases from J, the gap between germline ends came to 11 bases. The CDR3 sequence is CASSGGLFEQFF. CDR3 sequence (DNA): TGTGCCAGCAGCGGAGGACTTTTTGAGCAGTTCTTC.

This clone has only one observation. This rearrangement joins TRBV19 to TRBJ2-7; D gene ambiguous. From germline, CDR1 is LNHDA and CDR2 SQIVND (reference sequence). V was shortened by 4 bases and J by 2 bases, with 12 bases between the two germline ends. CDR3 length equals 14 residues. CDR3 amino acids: CASSNPGLAYEQYF. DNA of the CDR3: TGTGCCAGTAGTAACCCGGGTCTAGCCTACGAGCAGTACTTC.

The CDR3 sequence is CASSPAHVSLGGLFF. CDR3 nucleotide sequence: TGTGCCAGCAGCCCCGCCCATGTGTCCCTCGGAGGGCTGTTTTTT. The genes are TRBV9 and TRBJ2-2, with D possibly TRBD2 on 5 matching bases. This CDR3 comprises 15 residues. CDR1 SGDLS and CDR2 YYNGEE come from the germline V gene. Trimming took off 4 bases at V and 13 bases at J, with 23 bases between the two ends.

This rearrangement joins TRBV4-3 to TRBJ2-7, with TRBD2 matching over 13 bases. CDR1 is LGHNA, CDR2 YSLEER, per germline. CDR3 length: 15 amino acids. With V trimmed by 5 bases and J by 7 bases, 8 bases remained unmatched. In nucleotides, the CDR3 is TGCGCCAGCAGCGAACTAGCGGGAGGGTTGAGGGAGCAGTACTTC. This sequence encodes CASSELAGGLREQYF.

The CDR3 here is CASSTQGTGSFSYEQYF. In DNA form, the CDR3 reads TGTGCCAGTAGTACACAAGGGACAGGGAGTTTCTCCTACGAGCAGTACTTC. The chain employs TRBV19 and TRBJ2-7; 9 nucleotides align to TRBD1. CDR3 size: 17 residues. Unmatched junction bases numbered 10, after V lost 4 bases and J lost 0 bases. Looked up from germline, CDR1 is LNHDA and CDR2 is SQIVND (reference sequence).

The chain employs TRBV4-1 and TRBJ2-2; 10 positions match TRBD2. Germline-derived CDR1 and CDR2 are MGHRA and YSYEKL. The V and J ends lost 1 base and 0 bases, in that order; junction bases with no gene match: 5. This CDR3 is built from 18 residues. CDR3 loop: CASSQGTSGGTNTGELFF. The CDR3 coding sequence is TGCGCCAGCAGCCAAGGGACTAGCGGCGGCACGAACACCGGGGAGCTGTTTTTT.

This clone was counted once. The CDR3 sequence: CASSLDSADQPQHF. The CDR3 region has the DNA TGTGCCAGCAGCTTGGACTCTGCCGATCAGCCCCAGCATTTT. J is TRBJ1-5 and V is TRBV5-6; D gene unclear. The CDR3 runs to 14 residues. Looked up from germline, CDR1 is SGHDT and CDR2 is YYEEEE. The V gene lost 0 bases and the J gene lost 5 bases, with 9 bases spanning the gap. Full variable domain (rest looked up from reference TRBV5-6 and TRBJ1-5): DAGVTQSPTHLIKTRGQQVTLRCSPKSGHDTVSWYQQALGQGPQFIFQYYEEEERQRGNFPDRFSGHQFPNYSSELNVNALLLGDSALYLCASSLDSADQPQHFGDGTRLSIL.

CDR3 region: CASSPWGLAGGNEQFF. In nucleotides, the CDR3 is TGTGCCAGCAGTCCCTGGGGACTAGCGGGAGGCAATGAGCAGTTCTTC. This chain joins TRBV27 and TRBJ2-1; the match to TRBD2 covers 15 bases. Germline assignment: CDR1 MNHEY and CDR2 SMNVEV (reference sequence). There are 16 residues in the CDR3. J gave up 6 bases and V 5 bases, and 5 bases lay outside the gene matches.